What follows are 27 T cell receptor beta chains derived from one specimen sequenced in a study of shared clonotypes between healthy human individuals (dated by TCRdb to the early 2020s). The method was the immunoSEQ multiplex PCR assay. TCRdb took this table from immuneACCESS and kept in-frame rearrangements with V and J called. Such tables lack part of the clones; where checked against another copy, unresolved V genes explain under half of the gap, and the rest is unexplained. This sample is represented by around 1,100,000 clones; around three quarters of them were singletons. 0.85% to 1% of the sample rests with the top ten. Sequencing used memory CD4+ T cells from PBMCs. The sample's cell subset or site label, decoded: CD45RA-negative fraction. These receptors were collected from a man aged 18-30 years in good health. Some clones in this sample may be carry-over from other donors' samples.

The CDR3 reads CASSLGAGANNEQFF. Written as DNA, the CDR3 is TGTGCCAGCAGCCTCGGGGCGGGAGCCAACAATGAGCAGTTCTTC. The chain links TRBV11-2 to TRBJ2-1; 7 bases are shared with TRBD2. This CDR3 has 15 residues. Germline CDR1 is SGHAT and CDR2 is FQNNGV. V trimming: 5 bases; J trimming: 5 bases; junction bases outside the gene matches: 9.

To note about this clone: Other nucleotide sequences from this sample produce the same CDR3. The J gene is TRBJ2-5, the V gene TRBV30, with TRBD2 matching 13 bases. This CDR3 is 16 amino acids long. Unmatched junction bases numbered 5, after V lost 0 bases and J lost 4 bases. Germline CDR1 reads GTSNPN; CDR2 reads SVGIG (reference sequence). The CDR3 spells CAWSVGLAGARETQYF. CDR3 nucleotides: TGTGCCTGGAGTGTTGGACTAGCGGGAGCGCGAGAGACCCAGTACTTC.

The chain is built from TRBV28 and TRBJ2-2, with D possibly TRBD1 on 5 matching bases. Deletions cut 0 bases from V and 4 bases from J, with 12 bases between. The CDR3 has 16 amino acids. Germline CDR1 is MDHEN and CDR2 is SYDVKM. The CDR3 sequence: CASSLWAGSATGELFF. The CDR3 DNA is TGTGCCAGCAGTTTATGGGCAGGGTCGGCCACCGGGGAGCTGTTTTTT.

The V and J genes are TRBV7-2 and TRBJ2-1; 9 positions agree with TRBD2. The V gene's germline CDR1 is SGHTA and CDR2 FQGNSA. The trim removed 2 bases at V and 5 bases at J, leaving 4 bases unmatched. The CDR3 spans 15 residues. The DNA of the CDR3 is TGTGCCAGCAGCTTACGGCGGGAGGGACACAATGAGCAGTTCTTC. Amino acids: CASSLRREGHNEQFF.

CDR3 sequence reads: CASSYSGSRSDTQYF. DNA of the CDR3: TGTGCCAGCAGCTATAGCGGGAGCAGGTCCGATACGCAGTATTTT. The genes are TRBV7-2 and TRBJ2-3; 9 bases are a match to TRBD2. Unmatched junction bases numbered 8, after V lost 4 bases and J lost 6 bases. The CDR3 is 15 residues long. Germline CDR1 is SGHTA and CDR2 is FQGNSA.

This clone was found once. The genes are TRBV27 and TRBJ2-7; D possibly corresponds to TRBD2 (5 bases). Looked up from germline, CDR1 is MNHEY and CDR2 is SMNVEV (reference sequence). Trimming cost V 5 bases and J 3 bases, with 11 bases left between them. The CDR3 is 13 residues long. The CDR3 sequence is CASSRTASYEQYF. The CDR3 DNA reads TGTGCCAGCAGTAGGACTGCTAGCTACGAGCAGTACTTC.

This clone was found a few times. J is TRBJ1-1 and V is TRBV18, with D possibly TRBD1 on 5 matching bases. V was shortened by 3 bases and J by 1 base, with 12 bases between the two germline ends. The CDR3 is 15 residues long. Germline V gene sequence: CDR1 KGHSH, CDR2 LQKENI. CDR3: CASSPAGHQNTEAFF. CDR3 DNA: TGTGCCAGCTCACCCGCCGGACATCAGAACACTGAAGCTTTCTTT.

There are a few counts of this clone. This chain connects TRBV28 to TRBJ1-5; TRBD1 matches 10 bases. This CDR3 region has 15 residues. The V gene end was trimmed by 4 bases and the J gene end by 6 bases; junction bases not matched to a gene: 6. Germline loops: CDR1 MDHEN, CDR2 SYDVKM. The CDR3 DNA reads TGTGCCAGCAGTTCCCTAGGGACAGGGGTTCAGCCCCAGCATTTT. Translated, it gives CASSSLGTGVQPQHF.

J is TRBJ2-7 and V is TRBV28; 14 nucleotides agree with TRBD2. CDR3 length: 18 residues. CDR1 and CDR2 from the germline V gene are MDHEN and SYDVKM. Trimming removed 5 bases from V and 2 bases from J; junction bases left unmatched: 11. This chain's CDR3 is CASSTSGLAGGMTYEQYF. CDR3 coding DNA: TGTGCCAGCAGTACCTCCGGACTAGCGGGAGGCATGACCTACGAGCAGTACTTC.

The chain couples TRBV18 to TRBJ2-6; unclear D gene. The CDR3 consists of 15 residues. Germline CDR1 reads KGHSH; CDR2 reads LQKENI. Deletions cut 5 bases from V and 2 bases from J, with 10 bases between. The CDR3 loop is CASSAAGAGANVLTF. CDR3 sequence (DNA): TGTGCCAGCTCAGCCGCCGGAGCTGGGGCCAACGTCCTGACTTTC. The variable domain in full, with the rest retrieved from reference TRBV18 and TRBJ2-6, is NAGVMQNPRHLVRRRGQEARLRCSPMKGHSHVYWYRQLPEEGLKFMVYLQKENIIDESGMPKERFSAEFPKEGPSILRIQQVVRGDSAAYFCASSAAGAGANVLTFGAGSRLTVL.

The rearrangement uses TRBV10-2 and TRBJ2-7; 12 bases map to TRBD2. The J segment lost 1 base and the V segment lost 4 bases, leaving 2 bases of the junction unmatched. Germline CDR1 reads WSHSY; CDR2 reads SAAADI. This CDR3 is 15 amino acids long. In DNA form, the CDR3 reads TGCGCCAGCAGTGGGACTAGCGGGATTTCCTACGAGCAGTACTTC. Amino acids: CASSGTSGISYEQYF.

The chain links TRBV5-1 to TRBJ2-1, with D perhaps matching TRBD1 (7 bases). Trimming shortened V by 3 bases and J by 12 bases, and 19 bases separated the two germline ends. In germline, CDR1 is SGHRS, CDR2 YFSETQ. CDR3 size: 14 residues. CDR3 protein: CASSSLQGGQGQFF. For the CDR3, the DNA is TGCGCCAGCAGCTCCCTTCAGGGGGGTCAAGGGCAGTTCTTC.

The chain joins TRBV28 to TRBJ2-3; TRBD2 agrees at 10 bases. The trim removed 6 bases at V and 4 bases at J, leaving 13 bases unmatched. CDR3 length equals 17 residues. CDR1 and CDR2 from the germline V gene are MDHEN and SYDVKM. The DNA of the CDR3 is TGTGCCAGCAGCCCTTGGGGATTTAGCGGGAGGTCAGATACGCAGTATTTT. The encoded protein is CASSPWGFSGRSDTQYF.

In regard to this clone: A read error is the likely source, as a far larger clone sits one nucleotide away. The V and J genes are TRBV4-3 and TRBJ1-1, with D possibly matching TRBD1 (6 bases). This CDR3 is 15 amino acids long. Germline lookup yields CDR1 LGHNA and CDR2 YSLEER. CDR3 region: CARSQDNRAGTEAFF. As DNA, the CDR3 is TGCGCCAGAAGCCAAGATAACAGGGCAGGCACTGAAGCTTTCTTT.

This clone has just one count. The genes are TRBV28 and TRBJ2-1, with D possibly being TRBD2 (6 bases). Trimming cost V 1 base and J 7 bases, with 20 bases left between them. Germline V gene lookup returns CDR1 MDHEN and CDR2 SYDVKM. The CDR3 length is 17 residues. CDR3 in amino acids: CASSLSPDYPPKNEQFF. Written as DNA, the CDR3 is TGTGCCAGCAGTTTATCCCCGGACTACCCACCAAAAAATGAGCAGTTCTTC.

The J gene is TRBJ2-5, the V gene TRBV11-3; TRBD2 agrees at 9 bases. The CDR3 runs 15 residues. Germline V gene lookup returns CDR1 SGHNT and CDR2 YENEEA. Unmatched junction bases numbered 5, after V lost 4 bases and J lost 2 bases. CDR3 coding DNA: TGTGCCAGCAGCTCGGCGGGGGGGACACAAGAGACCCAGTACTTC. Its translation is CASSSAGGTQETQYF.

This chain connects TRBV4-2 to TRBJ2-6; D not resolved. This CDR3 has 16 residues. From germline, CDR1 is LGHNA and CDR2 YNFKEQ. V was shortened by 1 base and J by 0 bases, with 7 bases between the two germline ends. CDR3 residues: CASSQAPVSGANVLTF. The CDR3 DNA reads TGTGCCAGCAGCCAAGCCCCAGTCTCTGGGGCCAACGTCCTGACTTTC.

This clone was seen once. V gene TRBV6-6 combines with J gene TRBJ1-1; possible D gene TRBD1, 5 bases. The V gene's germline CDR1 is MNHNY and CDR2 SVGAGI (reference sequence). CDR3 length: 14 amino acids. Trimming pared 2 bases from V and 5 bases from J, leaving 12 bases between. In DNA, the CDR3 is TGTGCCAGCAGTTACGGGCAGGGTAGAACTGAAGCTTTCTTT. It yields the protein CASSYGQGRTEAFF.

This chain joins TRBV10-3 and TRBJ2-2, with 7 bases lining up with TRBD2. CDR1 and CDR2 from the germline V gene are ENHRY and SYGVKD. The CDR3 extends over 17 amino acids. V was clipped by 3 bases and J by 6 bases; unmatched bases: 13. In nucleotides, the CDR3 is TGTGCCATCAGTGATCCTGGCCCCGGGAGGTCACCCGGGGAGCTGTTTTTT. It codes for CAISDPGPGRSPGELFF.

This chain joins TRBV28 and TRBJ1-6; D might be TRBD1 (6 bases). V lost 5 bases and J lost 7, with 15 bases in between. In germline, CDR1 is MDHEN, CDR2 SYDVKM. CDR3 length equals 15 residues. The CDR3 DNA follows: TGTGCCAGCAGTCCCGGGGGGGCGCGGAATTCACCCCTCCACTTT. Protein: CASSPGGARNSPLHF.

This clone came up once. This rearrangement joins TRBV6-1 to TRBJ2-5; D possibly matches TRBD1 or TRBD2 (6 bases each). There are 14 residues in the CDR3. Trimming cost V 7 bases and J 4 bases, with 16 bases left between them. Germline lookup yields CDR1 MNHNS and CDR2 SASEGT. The CDR3 loop is CASNRGRGGETQYF. CDR3 sequence (DNA): TGTGCCAGCAATCGGGGGCGGGGAGGAGAGACCCAGTACTTC.

V gene TRBV5-6 combines with J gene TRBJ2-4; 8 nucleotides line up with TRBD2. The germline CDR1 and CDR2 sequences are SGHDT and YYEEEE. The ends lost 3 bases at V and 0 bases at J; junction bases unmatched: 5. The length of the CDR3 is 16 residues. As DNA, the CDR3 is TGTGCCAGCAGCTCGATACTAGCGGTAGCCAAAAACATTCAGTACTTC. This encodes CASSSILAVAKNIQYF. The entire variable domain, with the rest obtained from reference TRBV5-6 and TRBJ2-4, is as follows: DAGVTQSPTHLIKTRGQQVTLRCSPKSGHDTVSWYQQALGQGPQFIFQYYEEEERQRGNFPDRFSGHQFPNYSSELNVNALLLGDSALYLCASSSILAVAKNIQYFGAGTRLSVL.

This rearrangement joins TRBV5-1 to TRBJ2-7; TRBD1 agrees at 8 bases. Germline V lookup: CDR1 SGHRS, CDR2 YFSETQ. J gave up 3 bases and V 0 bases, and 8 bases lay outside the gene matches. This CDR3 has 16 amino acids. CDR3 sequence (DNA): TGCGCCAGCAGCTTGGCGACCCGACAGGGGTACTACGAGCAGTACTTC. Protein sequence: CASSLATRQGYYEQYF.

This chain uses TRBV6-1 with TRBJ2-5; TRBD2 agrees at 7 bases. Germline V gene data show CDR1 as MNHNS and CDR2 as SASEGT. J lost 4 bases, V lost 1 base, and 15 bases had no gene match. The CDR3 runs 18 residues. CDR3 in DNA: TGTGCCAGCAGTGAAGGGACGGTTGTGGGAGGGCCGGGAGAGACCCAGTACTTC. Protein: CASSEGTVVGGPGETQYF.

The rearrangement uses TRBV28 and TRBJ2-7, with 7 bases matching TRBD2. Germline-derived CDR1 and CDR2 are MDHEN and SYDVKM. With 2 bases clipped from V and 3 bases from J, the junction kept 4 bases outside the gene matches. The CDR3 loop spans 14 amino acids. The chain's CDR3 is CASSLAGANYEQYF. Written as DNA, the CDR3 is TGTGCCAGCAGTTTAGCGGGAGCCAACTACGAGCAGTACTTC.

The V gene is TRBV9, the J gene TRBJ2-1; possible D gene TRBD2, 5 bases. The CDR3 is 15 residues long. V shed 4 bases and J shed 4 bases, with 15 bases lying between them. Germline lookup yields CDR1 SGDLS and CDR2 YYNGEE. Here the CDR3 reads CASSSSGTPYNEQFF. CDR3 coding DNA: TGTGCCAGCAGCTCAAGCGGAACCCCTTACAATGAGCAGTTCTTC.

CDR3 region: CASSKPGTSGNEQFF. CDR3 nucleotides: TGTGCCAGCAGCAAGCCCGGGACTAGCGGCAATGAGCAGTTCTTC. This rearrangement joins TRBV11-1 to TRBJ2-1, with TRBD2 matching 11 bases. The V segment lost 5 bases and the J segment 6 bases; nucleotides outside the gene matches: 6. Looked up from germline, CDR1 is SGHAT and CDR2 is FQDESV (reference sequence). The CDR3 runs 15 residues. Combining the CDR3 with reference TRBV11-1 and TRBJ2-1 gives the whole variable domain EAEVAQSPRYKITEKSQAVAFWCDPISGHATLYWYRQILGQGPELLVQFQDESVVDDSQLPKDRFSAERLKGVDSTLKIQPAELGDSAMYLCASSKPGTSGNEQFFGPGTRLTVL.